This T cell receptor (beta chain) is drawn from a study of T cell changes during pregnancy in multiple sclerosis. This CDR3 comprises 16 residues. Germline CDR1 MNHEY, CDR2 SMNVEV (reference sequence). Trimming took 1 base from V and 4 from J; bases not matched to a gene: 7. This table comes from immunoSEQ multiplex PCR, and its TCRdb copy is limited to in-frame clones, with some not included. The sample contains 20,000 or so clones, 70% to 90% of which appear only once. This specimen was CD8+ T cells from peripheral blood mononuclear cells, taken in the second trimester of pregnancy. The chain carries TRBV27 and TRBJ2-1; 7 nucleotides match TRBD1. This sequence originates from a female donor in good health, enrolled as a control in a pregnancy study. CDR3 loop: CASSLFVGTVYNEQFF. CDR3 bases: TGTGCCAGCAGTTTATTCGTCGGGACAGTTTACAATGAGCAGTTCTTC.